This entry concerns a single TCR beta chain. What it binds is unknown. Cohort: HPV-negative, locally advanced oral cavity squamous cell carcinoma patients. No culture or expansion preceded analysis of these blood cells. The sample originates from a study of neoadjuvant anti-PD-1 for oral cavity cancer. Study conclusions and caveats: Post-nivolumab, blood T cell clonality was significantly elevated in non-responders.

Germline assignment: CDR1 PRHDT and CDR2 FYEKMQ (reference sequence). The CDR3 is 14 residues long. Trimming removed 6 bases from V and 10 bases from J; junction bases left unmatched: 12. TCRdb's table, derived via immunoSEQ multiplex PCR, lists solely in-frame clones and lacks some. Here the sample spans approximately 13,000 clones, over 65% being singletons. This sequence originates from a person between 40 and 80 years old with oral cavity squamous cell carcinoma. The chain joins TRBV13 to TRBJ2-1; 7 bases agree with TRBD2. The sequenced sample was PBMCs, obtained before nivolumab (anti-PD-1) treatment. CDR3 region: CASRFRLASTEQFF. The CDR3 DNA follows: TGTGCCAGCAGGTTCAGACTAGCCTCAACCGAGCAGTTCTTC.